The 32 T cell receptor beta chains in this list originate from one sample, sequenced in a study of OX40 agonist ivuxolimab in advanced cancers. The repertoire was sequenced with immunoSEQ multiplex PCR; TCRdb's copy has only in-frame clones and lacks some. Of tens of thousands of clones in the sample, 75% to 90% were seen once. The specimen comprised CD4+ or CD8+ T cells sorted from blood, sampled in a trial of the OX40 agonist ivuxolimab. The receptors here all came from an adult with an advanced solid tumor such as melanoma, head and neck, liver or kidney cancer.

In DNA, the CDR3 is TGTGCCAGCAGTACACCCGGGACAGGGGATCGAGAGACCCAGTACTTC. Encoded protein: CASSTPGTGDRETQYF. The rearrangement links TRBV27 to TRBJ2-5; 10 bases align to TRBD1. V lost 5 bases, J lost 4 bases, and 10 bases stayed unmatched. This CDR3 contains 16 residues. Germline loops: CDR1 MNHEY, CDR2 SMNVEV (reference sequence).

The V call is TRBV2, the J call TRBJ1-5; 8 bases match TRBD1. Germline V lookup: CDR1 SNHLY, CDR2 FYNNEI. The trim removed 6 bases at V and 2 bases at J, leaving 3 bases unmatched. This CDR3 spans 14 amino acids. The chain's CDR3 is CASRGTGRNQPQHF. The CDR3 DNA sequence: TGTGCCAGCAGGGGGACAGGTCGCAATCAGCCCCAGCATTTT.

The chain recombines TRBV7-9 with TRBJ2-2, with D unresolved. Germline CDR1 and CDR2: SEHNR and FQNEAQ (reference sequence). The CDR3 length is 18 residues. The V end was cut by 1 base, the J end by 4 bases, with 19 bases between. The CDR3 reads CASSLGGASLEITGELFF. The CDR3 DNA reads as TGTGCCAGCAGCTTAGGCGGAGCCTCGCTAGAGATCACCGGGGAGCTGTTTTTT.

V is TRBV4-3 and J is TRBJ2-2; TRBD2 agrees at 8 bases. CDR3 length: 16 residues. Trimming took 0 bases from V and 3 from J; bases not matched to a gene: 3. Germline V lookup: CDR1 LGHNA, CDR2 YSLEER. CDR3: CASSQDSGGDTGELFF. CDR3 DNA: TGCGCCAGCAGCCAAGACAGCGGGGGAGACACCGGGGAGCTGTTTTTT.

J is TRBJ1-1 and V is TRBV7-3; D not certain. The germline gives CDR1 SGHTA, CDR2 FQGTGA. The CDR3 totals 14 residues. V was clipped by 1 base and J by 2 bases, with 8 bases between them. CDR3 protein: CASSLNRGNTEAFF. CDR3 coding DNA: TGTGCCAGCAGCTTAAATCGGGGAAACACTGAAGCTTTCTTT.

This chain links TRBV6-1 with TRBJ1-1; D is possibly TRBD1 (5 bases). Germline assignment: CDR1 MNHNS and CDR2 SASEGT. The length of the CDR3 is 13 residues. The germline V and J ends were trimmed by 6 bases and 5 bases, with 13 bases remaining between them. The CDR3 loop is CASRRGGGTEAFF. CDR3 bases: TGTGCCAGCAGGAGGGGAGGTGGTACTGAAGCTTTCTTT.

The chain employs TRBV19 and TRBJ2-5; 7 bases are a match to TRBD2. The CDR3 extends over 16 amino acids. CDR1 is LNHDA, CDR2 SQIVND, per germline (reference sequence). After removal of 11 bases from V and 3 bases from J, the junction contained 18 bases not matched to a gene. The CDR3 region has the DNA TGTGCCTCCTCCCAAGGGGCGGGAGTGGGGGAAGAGACCCAGTACTTC. Translating gives CASSQGAGVGEETQYF.

The V gene is TRBV18, the J gene TRBJ1-6; D might be TRBD1 (6 bases). Germline values: CDR1 KGHSH, CDR2 LQKENI. Between the trimmed V and J ends, which lost 2 bases and 8 bases, there was a span of 13 bases. The CDR3 sequence is 15 residues long. The CDR3: CASSPSSGDDSPLHF. DNA for the CDR3: TGTGCCAGCTCACCATCCTCAGGGGATGATTCACCCCTCCACTTT.

As to this clone: Other DNA sequences in this specimen translate into the identical CDR3. The chain joins TRBV28 to TRBJ1-1; the match to TRBD1 covers 9 bases. V trimming: 4 bases; J trimming: 7 bases; junction bases outside the gene matches: 13. Germline-derived CDR1 and CDR2 are MDHEN and SYDVKM. The CDR3 spans 16 residues. The DNA of the CDR3 is TGTGCCAGCAGTTCGCCGGGACAGGGTCCAAGAGGTGAAGCTTTCTTT. Protein sequence: CASSSPGQGPRGEAFF. The full variable domain, in which reference TRBV28 and TRBJ1-1 provide the parts outside the CDR3, is DVKVTQSSRYLVKRTGEKVFLECVQDMDHENMFWYRQDPGLGLRLIYFSYDVKMKEKGDIPEGYSVSREKKERFSLILESASTNQTSMYLCASSSPGQGPRGEAFFGQGTRLTVV.

V usage is TRBV7-9 and J usage is TRBJ2-3, with D possibly matching TRBD1 (6 bases). The V and J ends lost 5 bases and 7 bases respectively, with 13 bases between them. Germline V gene data show CDR1 as SEHNR and CDR2 as FQNEAQ (reference sequence). The CDR3 has 13 residues. The CDR3 loop reads CASSRRTANTQYF. CDR3 DNA: TGTGCCAGCAGCCGCCGGACAGCCAATACGCAGTATTTT.

This chain connects TRBV7-9 to TRBJ2-7; 8 nucleotides match TRBD1. The V segment lost 5 bases and the J segment 7 bases; nucleotides outside the gene matches: 4. The CDR3 contains 12 residues. Per the germline V gene, CDR1 is SEHNR and CDR2 is FQNEAQ (reference sequence). This chain's CDR3 is CASSGQGGEQYF. CDR3 nucleotides: TGTGCCAGCAGCGGACAGGGCGGAGAGCAGTACTTC.

The chain links TRBV5-4 to TRBJ1-2; D may be TRBD1 (5 bases). The CDR3 is made up of 17 amino acids. Germline assignment: CDR1 SGHNT and CDR2 YYREEE (reference sequence). V was cut by 4 bases and J by 6 bases, with 25 bases left in between. CDR3 sequence: CASSPGGVATEIHGYTF. CDR3 DNA sequence: TGTGCCAGCAGCCCCGGGGGAGTCGCCACCGAGATCCATGGCTACACCTTC.

The gene calls are TRBV6-1 and TRBJ1-5; 10 bases agree with TRBD1. With V trimmed by 6 bases and J by 5 bases, 10 bases remained unmatched. Germline lookup yields CDR1 MNHNS and CDR2 SASEGT. This CDR3 region has 16 residues. The CDR3 DNA reads TGTGCCAGCAGGGAAAGCCGGGACAGGGGTTATCAGCCCCAGCATTTT. Amino acid sequence: CASRESRDRGYQPQHF.

The V and J genes are TRBV28 and TRBJ1-5; 7 bases align to TRBD1. CDR3 length equals 14 residues. The ends lost 5 bases at V and 4 bases at J; junction bases unmatched: 5. In germline, CDR1 is MDHEN, CDR2 SYDVKM. CDR3 sequence: CASSPTGPNQPQHF. CDR3 in DNA: TGTGCCAGCAGTCCGACAGGGCCGAATCAGCCCCAGCATTTT.

J is TRBJ1-2 and V is TRBV6-1; 8 bases agree with TRBD1. The CDR3 totals 14 residues. V lost 6 bases and J lost 8; bases outside the gene matches: 11. Germline V gives CDR1 MNHNS, CDR2 SASEGT. This CDR3 is CASRVPGGVGGYTF. CDR3 nucleotides: TGTGCCAGCAGAGTCCCAGGGGGCGTCGGGGGCTACACCTTC.

The table lists this clone with a count of one. V is TRBV4-1 and J is TRBJ2-1; 10 positions match TRBD1. Germline CDR1 is MGHRA and CDR2 is YSYEKL. The V segment lost 4 bases and the J segment 10 bases; nucleotides outside the gene matches: 10. The length of the CDR3 is 15 residues. This CDR3 reads CASSRRDRGENEQFF. CDR3 nucleotides: TGCGCCAGCAGCCGACGGGACAGGGGAGAAAACGAGCAGTTCTTC.

V is TRBV28 and J is TRBJ1-3; D is unclear. Deletions cut 6 bases from V and 2 bases from J, with 17 bases between. The CDR3 spans 16 residues. In germline, CDR1 is MDHEN, CDR2 SYDVKM. CDR3: CASSQWAGPAGNTIYF. Here the CDR3 DNA reads TGTGCCAGCAGCCAGTGGGCAGGCCCTGCTGGAAACACCATATATTTT.

The chain has TRBV4-3 and TRBJ1-4; no definite D call. Trimming took off 0 bases at V and 7 bases at J, with 21 bases between the two ends. The CDR3 consists of 18 residues. Germline V lookup: CDR1 LGHNA, CDR2 YSLEER. CDR3 amino acids: CASSQEVTYPGLVEKLFF. CDR3 nucleotide sequence: TGCGCCAGCAGCCAAGAGGTCACTTACCCTGGGCTAGTTGAAAAACTGTTTTTT.

Written as DNA, the CDR3 is TGTGCCAGCAGCAGTCGACAGGCGGGTGCTAATGAAAAACTGTTTTTT. It translates to CASSSRQAGANEKLFF. The J gene is TRBJ1-4, the V gene TRBV7-9; D possibly corresponds to TRBD1 (6 bases). This CDR3 region has 16 residues. Per the germline V gene, CDR1 is SEHNR and CDR2 is FQNEAQ (reference sequence). V dropped 5 bases and J dropped 3 bases, with 16 bases sitting between them.

The chain recombines TRBV6-6 with TRBJ1-1; D possibly corresponds to TRBD1 (6 bases). This CDR3 region has 14 residues. Germline V lookup: CDR1 MNHNY, CDR2 SVGAGI (reference sequence). The germline V and J ends were trimmed by 9 bases and 3 bases, with 17 bases remaining between them. The CDR3 spells CASNQQGMDTEAFF. For the CDR3, the DNA is TGTGCCAGTAACCAACAGGGAATGGACACTGAAGCTTTCTTT.

This clone appeared a single time. The chain couples TRBV7-9 to TRBJ2-5, with TRBD2 identical over 9 bases. Germline lookup yields CDR1 SEHNR and CDR2 FQNEAQ (reference sequence). Unmatched junction bases numbered 2, after V lost 2 bases and J lost 4 bases. The CDR3 runs to 14 residues. Here the CDR3 DNA reads TGTGCCAGCAGCTTATCGACTAGCGGAGAGACCCAGTACTTC. This codes for CASSLSTSGETQYF.

The chain recombines TRBV11-2 with TRBJ2-5; 7 bases align to TRBD1. The CDR3 is made up of 14 amino acids. V shed 5 bases, J shed 1 base, and the junction held 4 bases outside the gene matches. Germline V gene data show CDR1 as SGHAT and CDR2 as FQNNGV. CDR3 nucleotides: TGTGCCAGCAGCCGGGACAGACCCCAAGAGACCCAGTACTTC. Translating it yields CASSRDRPQETQYF.

V usage is TRBV14 and J usage is TRBJ2-7; no reliable D call. There are 11 residues in the CDR3. Germline CDR1 is SGHDN and CDR2 is FVKESK. The V and J ends lost 2 bases and 10 bases respectively, with 9 bases between them. CDR3 DNA: TGTGCCAGCAGCCAAACAGAAATACAGTACTTC. Translated: CASSQTEIQYF. The full variable domain, with the rest looked up from reference TRBV14 and TRBJ2-7, is EAGVTQFPSHSVIEKGQTVTLRCDPISGHDNLYWYRRVMGKEIKFLLHFVKESKQDESGMPNNRFLAERTGGTYSTLKVQPAELEDSGVYFCASSQTEIQYFGPGTRLTVT.

CDR3 loop: CASSRAPDQPQHF. DNA for the CDR3: TGTGCCAGCAGCCGGGCCCCAGACCAGCCCCAGCATTTT. J is TRBJ1-5 and V is TRBV6-6; D is ambiguous. V was clipped by 6 bases and J by 7 bases, with 13 bases between them. This CDR3 spans 13 amino acids. The germline CDR1 and CDR2 sequences are MNHNY and SVGAGI (reference sequence).

The chain couples TRBV18 to TRBJ2-7; tentative D call: TRBD1 (6 bases). V was pared by 6 bases and J by 2 bases, with 14 bases between. Germline-derived CDR1 and CDR2 are KGHSH and LQKENI. The CDR3 covers 14 residues. The CDR3 loop reads CASSPPTGTYEQYF. CDR3 DNA: TGTGCCAGCTCCCCCCCCACAGGGACCTACGAGCAGTACTTC.

This rearrangement joins TRBV10-3 to TRBJ1-3; no definite D call. The germline V gene has CDR1 ENHRY and CDR2 SYGVKD. This CDR3 has 15 residues. The V and J ends lost 2 bases and 1 base respectively, with 9 bases between them. The CDR3 DNA reads TGTGCCATCAGTGAGAGATTGGGATCTGGAAACACCATATATTTT. It codes for CAISERLGSGNTIYF.

The rearrangement uses TRBV2 and TRBJ1-4; TRBD1 is a possible D gene (5 bases). V dropped 4 bases and J dropped 16 bases, with 19 bases sitting between them. CDR3 length equals 13 residues. Germline-derived CDR1 and CDR2 are SNHLY and FYNNEI. The CDR3 DNA reads TGTGCCAGCAGTGCGGGAGGGGCAGGGACGGGGTTTTTT. This encodes CASSAGGAGTGFF.

This sequence joins TRBV19 and TRBJ2-3; D possibly corresponds to TRBD1 (5 bases). The CDR3 has 13 amino acids. V was clipped by 4 bases and J by 9 bases, with 14 bases between them. In germline, CDR1 is LNHDA, CDR2 SQIVND (reference sequence). The chain's CDR3 is CASSNSRVETQYF. In DNA form, the CDR3 reads TGTGCCAGTAGTAACTCCAGGGTAGAAACGCAGTATTTT. The full variable domain, with the rest looked up from reference TRBV19 and TRBJ2-3, is DGGITQSPKYLFRKEGQNVTLSCEQNLNHDAMYWYRQDPGQGLRLIYYSQIVNDFQKGDIAEGYSVSREKKESFPLTVTSAQKNPTAFYLCASSNSRVETQYFGPGTRLTVL.

V usage is TRBV28 and J usage is TRBJ1-1; D uncertain. This CDR3 contains 11 residues. The germline CDR1 and CDR2 sequences are MDHEN and SYDVKM. The V gene lost 8 bases and the J gene lost 10 bases, with 14 bases spanning the gap. CDR3 protein: CASSREAGAFF. Written as DNA, the CDR3 is TGTGCCAGCTCCCGAGAGGCAGGAGCTTTCTTT.

This clone appeared once. The rearrangement links TRBV19 to TRBJ2-7, with D perhaps TRBD1 (6 bases). Germline loops: CDR1 LNHDA, CDR2 SQIVND (reference sequence). V lost 6 bases to trimming and J lost 6 bases, with 27 bases between them. This CDR3 spans 17 amino acids. Here the CDR3 DNA reads TGTGCCAGTAGCCCTGGGTTCCTGGGGGCAGTTGCGGTCGAGCAGTACTTC. This translates into CASSPGFLGAVAVEQYF.

The chain joins TRBV9 to TRBJ1-2, with a weak D call TRBD1 (5 bases). The CDR3 length is 14 residues. Germline lookup yields CDR1 SGDLS and CDR2 YYNGEE. Trimming shortened V by 0 bases and J by 4 bases, and 10 bases separated the two germline ends. The chain's CDR3 is CASSVGEGIYGYTF. CDR3 nucleotide sequence: TGTGCCAGCAGCGTAGGTGAGGGGATCTATGGCTACACCTTC.

This clone was found once. The rearrangement links TRBV7-2 to TRBJ2-2; 8 nucleotides match TRBD2. This CDR3 has 17 amino acids. The germline V gene has CDR1 SGHTA and CDR2 FQGNSA. Trimming cost V 2 bases and J 2 bases; bases outside gene matches: 7. CDR3 DNA sequence: TGTGCCAGCAGCTTATGGCCGGGAGGGCCTAACACCGGGGAGCTGTTTTTT. It codes for CASSLWPGGPNTGELFF. The full variable domain, with the rest looked up from reference TRBV7-2 and TRBJ2-2, is GAGVSQSPSNKVTEKGKDVELRCDPISGHTALYWYRQSLGQGLEFLIYFQGNSAPDKSGLPSDRFSAERTGGSVSTLTIQRTQQEDSAVYLCASSLWPGGPNTGELFFGEGSRLTVL.